The entry below gives a single T cell receptor beta chain sequence along with its context. As yet, its antigen is unknown. Here immunoSEQ multiplex PCR was the method, and the copy in TCRdb shows in-frame clones only, minus some. The sample yields around 140,000 clones, more than 90% seen once. Germline CDR1 and CDR2: KGHDR and SFDVKD. J lost 8 bases, V lost 0 bases, and 4 bases had no gene match. The length of the CDR3 is 15 residues. The record originates from a study of T cell responses to AZD1222 COVID-19 vaccine. Broader study findings: The study identified only six AZD1222 recipients as seropositive at baseline. Repertoires were obtained only post-peak T cell response.

The material was peripheral blood, obtained 28 days after the second AZD1222 dose. The TCR was taken from an adult who received the AZD1222 COVID-19 vaccine. The chain is built from TRBV24-1 and TRBJ1-5; 9 nucleotides match TRBD1. The CDR3 DNA follows: TGTGCCACCAGTGATTTGGGGACAGGGATTAAGCCCCAGCATTTT. Translation: CATSDLGTGIKPQHF.